This T cell receptor (beta chain) comes out of a study of T-cell reconstitution after alpha-beta-depleted transplantation in children. This CDR3 region has 14 residues. Trimming pared 3 bases from V and 9 bases from J, leaving 18 bases between. Germline V gene sequence: CDR1 DFQATT, CDR2 SNEGSKA (reference sequence). Preparation of the TCRbeta library used unique molecular identifiers. TCRdb reprocessed the PCR reads with MiXCR, giving one entry per CDR3 protein. Here the sample spans 200,000 to 250,000 distinct CDR3 sequences, 8.5% to 10% being singletons. V is TRBV20-1 and J is TRBJ1-5, with a weak D call TRBD1 (6 bases). This receptor was identified in a human donor who donated a stem cell graft to a child with acute lymphoblastic leukemia. Specimen: PBMCs from the stem cell graft donor, collected from the stem cell graft. CDR3 coding DNA: TGCAGTGCTAGGTTGGGGGCCGAGAGGGGGCCCCAGCATTTT. Protein: CSARLGAERGPQHF.